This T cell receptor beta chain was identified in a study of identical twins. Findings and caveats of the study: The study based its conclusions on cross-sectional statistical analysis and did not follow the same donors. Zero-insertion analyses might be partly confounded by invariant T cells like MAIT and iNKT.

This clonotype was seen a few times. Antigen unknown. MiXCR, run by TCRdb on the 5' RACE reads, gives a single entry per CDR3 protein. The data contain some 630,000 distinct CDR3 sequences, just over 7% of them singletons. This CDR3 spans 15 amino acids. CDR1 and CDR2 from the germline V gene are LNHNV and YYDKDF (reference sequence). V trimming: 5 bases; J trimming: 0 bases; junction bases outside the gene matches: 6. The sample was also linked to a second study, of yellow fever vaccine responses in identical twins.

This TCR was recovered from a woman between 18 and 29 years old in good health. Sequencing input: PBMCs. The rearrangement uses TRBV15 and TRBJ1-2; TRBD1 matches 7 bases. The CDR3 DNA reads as TGTGCCACCAGCGGCGCAGGGGGAGCTAACTATGGCTACACCTTC. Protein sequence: CATSGAGGANYGYTF.